This entry describes one T cell receptor beta chain. What it recognizes is unknown. The data belong to a study of shared clonotypes between healthy human individuals. The material for each subset, its genomic DNA, was split evenly across several immunoSEQ plates. Profiling relied on immunoSEQ multiplex PCR, and the TCRdb table lists in-frame clones only, not all of them. The table lists some 100,000 clones, under 70% of them singletons, with under 25% in the top ten. This CDR3 region has 12 residues. V lost 8 bases and J 3 bases, leaving 8 bases between the germline ends. Looked up from germline, CDR1 is MGHDK and CDR2 is SYGVNS. Study-wide results and caveats: When naive CD4 clonotypes were compared across a few donors, around 5% were shared.

The TCR was taken from a woman aged 30 to 39 in good health. Sequenced material: memory CD8+ T cells sorted from blood. Noted subset: CD45RO+ cells pooled with CCR7-negative TemRA cells. The J gene is TRBJ1-3, the V gene TRBV25-1; maybe TRBD1 (5 bases). The CDR3 DNA sequence: TGTGCCAGCGGGGGAGGTGGAAACACCATATATTTT. Translated, it gives CASGGGGNTIYF.